Listed below are T cell receptor beta chains from one sample, sequenced in a study of CD8 T cells in Susac syndrome. One entry per CDR3 protein, called by TCRdb with MiXCR from the immunoSEQ multiplex PCR reads. This table has some 95,000 distinct CDR3 sequences, 90% to 95% appearing once. Sequenced material: CD8+ T cells from PBMCs. Receptor source: a human donor in good health. Each CDR3 is given with its conserved first and last residue. The D gene is left open where the match is weak. The size of a clone is reported for some rows only, either as once, few or many, or as a class for expanded clones.

V gene: TRBV7-9
clone size: NA
D gene: NA
J gene: TRBJ2-7
CDR3 protein: CASSFDSVTYEQYF
CDR3 DNA: TGTGCCAGCAGCTTTGACAGCGTCACCTACGAGCAGTACTTC

V gene: TRBV14
clone size: NA
D gene: NA
J gene: TRBJ1-2
CDR3 protein: CASSQTTGIYGYTF
CDR3 DNA: TGTGCCAGCAGCCAAACAACAGGGATCTATGGCTACACCTTC

V gene: TRBV7-8
clone size: few
D gene: NA
J gene: TRBJ2-5
CDR3 protein: CASSPQGRTQETQYF
CDR3 DNA: TGTGCCAGCAGCCCCCAAGGGAGAACTCAAGAGACCCAGTATTTC

V gene: TRBV29-1
clone size: NA
D gene: NA
J gene: TRBJ2-5
CDR3 protein: CSVRAEIWTQYF
CDR3 DNA: TGCAGCGTTAGAGCGGAGATATGGACCCAGTACTTC

V gene: TRBV12-3/TRBV12-4
clone size: NA
D gene: NA
J gene: TRBJ1-3
CDR3 protein: CASSPSGNTIYF
CDR3 DNA: TGTGCCAGCAGTCCTAGTGGAAACACCATATATTTT

V gene: TRBV4-1
clone size: NA
D gene: NA
J gene: TRBJ2-3
CDR3 protein: CASSQVEKDTQYF
CDR3 DNA: TGCGCCAGCAGCCAAGTAGAGAAAGATACGCAGTATTTT

V gene: TRBV28
clone size: NA
D gene: TRBD1
J gene: TRBJ1-1
CDR3 protein: CASSLPTQDRGITEAFF
CDR3 DNA: TGTGCCAGCAGTTTACCCACCCAAGACAGGGGCATAACTGAAGCTTTCTTT

V gene: TRBV7-2
clone size: NA
D gene: TRBD1
J gene: TRBJ1-2
CDR3 protein: CASSLGGQAYGYTF
CDR3 DNA: TGTGCCAGCAGCTTAGGAGGACAGGCCTATGGCTACACCTTC

V gene: TRBV4-1
clone size: NA
D gene: NA
J gene: TRBJ2-3
CDR3 protein: CASSLMPGQGLDTQYF
CDR3 DNA: TGCGCCAGCAGCCTAATGCCGGGACAAGGGCTGGATACGCAGTATTTT

V gene: TRBV5-1
clone size: NA
D gene: NA
J gene: TRBJ2-7
CDR3 protein: CASSFTERYEQYF
CDR3 DNA: TGCGCCAGCAGCTTTACAGAGCGATACGAGCAGTACTTC

V gene: TRBV12-3/TRBV12-4
clone size: NA
D gene: TRBD2
J gene: TRBJ2-3
CDR3 protein: CASSLGGTRGDTQYF
CDR3 DNA: TGTGCCAGCAGTTTAGGGGGGACTAGGGGAGATACGCAGTATTTT

V gene: TRBV13
clone size: NA
D gene: NA
J gene: TRBJ2-7
CDR3 protein: CASTSSSYEQYF
CDR3 DNA: TGTGCCAGCACCTCAAGCTCCTACGAGCAGTACTTC

V gene: TRBV5-8
clone size: NA
D gene: NA
J gene: TRBJ2-7
CDR3 protein: CASSLVTLFDEQYF
CDR3 DNA: TGTGCCAGCAGCTTGGTCACGTTATTTGACGAGCAGTACTTC

V gene: TRBV5-6
clone size: NA
D gene: NA
J gene: TRBJ2-1
CDR3 protein: CASSSPSGGLNNEQFF
CDR3 DNA: TGTGCCAGCAGCTCTCCCAGTGGGGGCCTGAACAATGAGCAGTTCTTC

V gene: TRBV5-1
clone size: NA
D gene: NA
J gene: TRBJ1-1
CDR3 protein: CASSLEGVVTEAFF
CDR3 DNA: TGCGCCAGCAGCTTGGAGGGGGTGGTCACTGAAGCTTTCTTT

V gene: TRBV19
clone size: NA
D gene: NA
J gene: TRBJ1-1
CDR3 protein: CASSIGSMNTEAFF
CDR3 DNA: TGTGCCAGTAGTATAGGTTCCATGAACACTGAAGCTTTCTTT

V gene: TRBV3-1
clone size: NA
D gene: NA
J gene: TRBJ2-3
CDR3 protein: CASSQPRRYGITDTQYF
CDR3 DNA: TGTGCCAGCAGCCAGCCCCGGCGGTATGGGATCACAGATACGCAGTATTTT

V gene: TRBV13
clone size: NA
D gene: NA
J gene: TRBJ2-7
CDR3 protein: CASSLAVSDYEQYF
CDR3 DNA: TGTGCCAGCAGCTTAGCTGTCAGCGACTACGAGCAGTACTTC